These 13 T cell receptor beta chains were sequenced from one sample in a study of human CD8 memory T cell subsets. By UMI-labeled 5' RACE, the TCR beta libraries were made. TCRdb reprocessed the 5' RACE reads, keeping one entry per CDR3 protein, no DNA. The sample shows more than 15,000 distinct CDR3 sequences, and approximately 5.7% sits with its ten largest clones. The sample comprised CD8+ stem-like memory T cells (TSCM and TCM) sorted from PBMCs. Specified subset: stem-like memory CD8 T cells (TSTEM), CCR7+ PD-1- TIGIT-. All receptors derive from a human donor in good health.

J is TRBJ2-3 and V is TRBV3-2; without DNA, the TCRdb call of TRBD1 cannot be checked. TRBV3-2 represents a pseudogene. This CDR3 has 16 residues. The CDR3 sequence is CASSQDAQYRTDTQYF.

The chain has TRBV28 and TRBJ2-1. Germline CDR1 is MDHEN and CDR2 is SYDVKM. The CDR3 consists of 15 residues. CDR3 amino acids: CASSLLPQNYNEQFF.

J is TRBJ2-7 and V is TRBV28; without DNA, the TCRdb call of TRBD2 cannot be checked. Germline V lookup: CDR1 MDHEN, CDR2 SYDVKM. There are 15 residues in the CDR3. The CDR3 loop reads CASSFNRDYIYEQYF.

The V gene is TRBV9, the J gene TRBJ2-2; checking the TCRdb D call of TRBD1 is not possible without DNA. The CDR3 contains 16 residues. Germline lookup yields CDR1 SGDLS and CDR2 YYNGEE. The chain's CDR3 is CASSVEGGGETGELFF.

The chain employs TRBV28 and TRBJ1-2; absent DNA, TCRdb's TRBD1 call cannot be checked. CDR1 is MDHEN, CDR2 SYDVKM, per germline. The CDR3 covers 17 residues. This CDR3 reads CASSFIGRGEGNYGYTF.

The V gene is TRBV5-1, the J gene TRBJ2-1; TCRdb lists TRBD2, though no DNA is available to test this call. Germline CDR1 SGHRS, CDR2 YFSETQ. The CDR3 consists of 17 residues. CDR3 sequence: CASSLGAGTYSYNEQFF.

The rearrangement joins TRBV5-8 to TRBJ2-5. The CDR3 covers 14 residues. The germline CDR1 and CDR2 sequences are SGHTS and YDEGEE. CDR3 sequence reads: CASSLAEGFETQYF.

The V and J genes are TRBV11-2 and TRBJ2-1; TCRdb's D call of TRBD1 is untestable without DNA. The CDR3 is 14 residues long. Germline loops: CDR1 SGHAT, CDR2 FQNNGV. The CDR3 sequence is CASSYWTGDNEQFF.

The chain links TRBV27 to TRBJ2-3. The CDR3 is 13 amino acids. Germline values: CDR1 MNHEY, CDR2 SMNVEV (reference sequence). CDR3 protein: CASSLSLPDTQYF.

The rearrangement uses TRBV4-1 and TRBJ2-7; checking the TCRdb D call of TRBD1 is not possible without DNA. The CDR3 sequence is 16 residues long. The V gene's germline CDR1 is MGHRA and CDR2 YSYEKL. The CDR3 reads CASSPTIGRYGHEQYF.

The chain joins TRBV5-1 to TRBJ1-1; the TCRdb call, TRBD1, lacks DNA for checking. Per the germline V gene, CDR1 is SGHRS and CDR2 is YFSETQ. This CDR3 comprises 16 residues. This chain's CDR3 is CASSAYGQGMNTEAFF. Filled out from reference TRBV5-1 and TRBJ1-1, the complete variable domain reads KAGVTQTPRYLIKTRGQQVTLSCSPISGHRSVSWYQQTPGQGLQFLFEYFSETQRNKGNFPGRFSGRQFSNSRSEMNVSTLELGDSALYLCASSAYGQGMNTEAFFGQGTRLTVV.

This chain joins TRBV4-1 and TRBJ2-3; TCRdb calls TRBD2, which cannot be checked without DNA. Germline V lookup: CDR1 MGHRA, CDR2 YSYEKL. The CDR3 covers 21 residues. CDR3 loop: CASSPRGAGFQLAGSTDTQYF.

Considering frequency, this clonotype is medium-sized. The chain uses TRBV29-1 and TRBJ1-1; TCRdb names TRBD1, which stays unverified in the absence of DNA. This CDR3 region has 16 residues. The germline CDR1 and CDR2 sequences are SQVTM and ANQGSEA. This CDR3 reads CSVEGFTTGEVTEAFF.